These T cell receptor beta chains were read from a single sample in a study of shared clonotypes between healthy human individuals. Measured with immunoSEQ multiplex PCR; TCRdb has only the in-frame clones, and not every one. The table lists a few million clones, 93% of them singletons. Sequenced material: naive CD8+ T cells from PBMCs. The receptors were gathered from a man aged 18 to 30 in good health. Some clones in this sample may be carry-over from other donors' samples. Each CDR3 is given with its conserved first and last residue. Each record gives: CDR3 protein, CDR3 DNA, clone size, D gene, V gene, J gene. The D gene is left open where the match is weak. Clone size is shown for a subset of rows, as once, few, many or a class of expanded clone.

cdr3_aa: CASRPRQVLPYEQYF
cdr3_nt: TGTGCCAGCAGGCCTAGACAGGTCCTTCCCTACGAGCAGTACTTC
clone_size: -
d_call: -
v_call: TRBV27
j_call: TRBJ2-7

cdr3_aa: CASSAVASSSYEQYF
cdr3_nt: TGTGCCAGCAGCGCGGTAGCGTCGAGCTCCTACGAGCAGTACTTC
clone_size: -
d_call: -
v_call: TRBV7-2
j_call: TRBJ2-7

cdr3_aa: CAWSGSGQGPLQLFF
cdr3_nt: TGTGCCTGGAGTGGGTCGGGACAGGGTCCTCTACAGCTGTTTTTT
clone_size: -
d_call: TRBD1
v_call: TRBV30
j_call: TRBJ2-2

cdr3_aa: CASSAGGPHEQFF
cdr3_nt: TGTGCCAGCAGCGCGGGAGGGCCCCATGAGCAGTTCTTC
clone_size: -
d_call: TRBD2
v_call: TRBV7-3
j_call: TRBJ2-1

cdr3_aa: CASSLGLKGYEQYF
cdr3_nt: TGTGCCAGCAGTCTGGGTTTAAAGGGGTACGAGCAGTACTTC
clone_size: -
d_call: -
v_call: TRBV6-1
j_call: TRBJ2-7

cdr3_aa: CASAIGTSGTNTGELFF
cdr3_nt: TGTGCCAGCGCAATCGGGACTAGCGGGACTAACACCGGGGAGCTGTTTTTT
clone_size: -
d_call: TRBD2
v_call: TRBV7-3
j_call: TRBJ2-2

cdr3_aa: CASSPWGNTEAFF
cdr3_nt: TGTGCCAGCAGCCCTTGGGGGAACACTGAAGCTTTCTTT
clone_size: -
d_call: -
v_call: TRBV9
j_call: TRBJ1-1

cdr3_aa: CSARGGDRAEQYF
cdr3_nt: TGCAGCGCTCGAGGGGGTGACAGGGCCGAGCAGTACTTC
clone_size: -
d_call: TRBD1
v_call: TRBV29-1
j_call: TRBJ2-7

cdr3_aa: CASSPGRGYEQYF
cdr3_nt: TGTGCCAGCAGTCCCGGACGAGGCTACGAGCAGTACTTC
clone_size: -
d_call: -
v_call: TRBV27
j_call: TRBJ2-7

cdr3_aa: CASSQGTGGSYEQYF
cdr3_nt: TGCGCCAGCAGCCAAGGGACAGGGGGCTCCTACGAGCAGTACTTC
clone_size: -
d_call: TRBD1
v_call: TRBV4-3
j_call: TRBJ2-7

cdr3_aa: CSVEWGYTDTQYF
cdr3_nt: TGCAGCGTTGAGTGGGGATACACAGATACGCAGTATTTT
clone_size: -
d_call: -
v_call: TRBV29-1
j_call: TRBJ2-3

cdr3_aa: CASSLKAGYQETQYF
cdr3_nt: TGTGCCAGCAGTTTAAAGGCGGGGTACCAAGAGACCCAGTACTTC
clone_size: -
d_call: -
v_call: TRBV28
j_call: TRBJ2-5

cdr3_aa: CASSRKPGTSGTYEQYF
cdr3_nt: TGCGCCAGCAGTCGCAAACCTGGGACTAGCGGAACCTACGAGCAGTACTTC
clone_size: -
d_call: TRBD2
v_call: TRBV23-1
j_call: TRBJ2-7

cdr3_aa: CASSQDGRAGETQYF
cdr3_nt: TGCGCCAGCAGCCAAGATGGTAGGGCGGGGGAGACCCAGTACTTC
clone_size: -
d_call: -
v_call: TRBV4-1
j_call: TRBJ2-5

cdr3_aa: CATSDGWDYEQYF
cdr3_nt: TGTGCCACCAGCGACGGTTGGGACTACGAGCAGTACTTC
clone_size: -
d_call: -
v_call: TRBV15
j_call: TRBJ2-7

cdr3_aa: CASSPGVDTEAFF
cdr3_nt: TGTGCCAGCAGCCCGGGGGTGGACACTGAAGCTTTCTTT
clone_size: -
d_call: -
v_call: TRBV5-6
j_call: TRBJ1-1

cdr3_aa: CASSFGGQGVYEQYF
cdr3_nt: TGTGCCAGCAGCTTTGGGGGGCAGGGTGTGTACGAGCAGTACTTC
clone_size: -
d_call: -
v_call: TRBV7-8
j_call: TRBJ2-7

cdr3_aa: CASSQEASGASYEQYF
cdr3_nt: TGTGCCAGCAGCCAAGAGGCTAGCGGGGCCTCCTACGAGCAGTACTTC
clone_size: few
d_call: TRBD2
v_call: TRBV4-2
j_call: TRBJ2-7

cdr3_aa: CASSPTQGAAGEKLFF
cdr3_nt: TGTGCCAGCAGTCCCACCCAGGGGGCGGCTGGGGAAAAACTGTTTTTT
clone_size: -
d_call: TRBD1
v_call: TRBV27
j_call: TRBJ1-4

cdr3_aa: CASSVDGVSSYNEQFF
cdr3_nt: TGTGCCAGCAGCGTAGATGGGGTCAGCTCCTACAATGAGCAGTTCTTC
clone_size: once
d_call: -
v_call: TRBV9
j_call: TRBJ2-1

cdr3_aa: CASSFRTIQGANTGELFF
cdr3_nt: TGTGCCAGCAGTTTCCGAACGATACAGGGCGCAAACACCGGGGAGCTGTTTTTT
clone_size: -
d_call: -
v_call: TRBV28
j_call: TRBJ2-2

cdr3_aa: CASSLFLKGTVTDTQYF
cdr3_nt: TGCGCCAGCAGCTTGTTCCTCAAGGGGACGGTCACAGATACGCAGTATTTT
clone_size: -
d_call: -
v_call: TRBV5-1
j_call: TRBJ2-3

cdr3_aa: CASSVGQNTEAFF
cdr3_nt: TGTGCCAGCAGCGTAGGACAGAACACTGAAGCTTTCTTT
clone_size: once
d_call: -
v_call: TRBV7-8
j_call: TRBJ1-1

cdr3_aa: CASSLAQNTGPTYGYTF
cdr3_nt: TGTGCCAGCAGCTTAGCGCAGAACACCGGGCCAACTTATGGCTACACCTTC
clone_size: -
d_call: -
v_call: TRBV7-9
j_call: TRBJ1-2

cdr3_aa: CASSTLTGRDTGELFF
cdr3_nt: TGCGCCAGCAGCACCCTGACAGGGCGGGACACCGGGGAGCTGTTTTTT
clone_size: -
d_call: TRBD1
v_call: TRBV5-1
j_call: TRBJ2-2

cdr3_aa: CASSWKTGVETQYF
cdr3_nt: TGTGCCAGCAGCTGGAAGACAGGGGTAGAGACCCAGTACTTC
clone_size: -
d_call: TRBD1
v_call: TRBV11-2
j_call: TRBJ2-5

cdr3_aa: CASSWLGQASGGYTF
cdr3_nt: TGTGCCAGCAGTTGGTTGGGACAGGCCTCGGGTGGCTACACCTTC
clone_size: -
d_call: TRBD1
v_call: TRBV27
j_call: TRBJ1-2

cdr3_aa: CASSEGTLIHGGETRRYF
cdr3_nt: TGTGCCAGCAGTGAGGGGACTTTAATACACGGAGGTGAAACACGGAGATATTTT
clone_size: once
d_call: -
v_call: TRBV2
j_call: TRBJ1-3

cdr3_aa: CASSFTGGGTEAFF
cdr3_nt: TGCGCCAGCAGCTTCACGGGGGGCGGTACTGAAGCTTTCTTT
clone_size: -
d_call: -
v_call: TRBV5-1
j_call: TRBJ1-1

cdr3_aa: CASSILAEPTHNEQFF
cdr3_nt: TGTGCCAGCAGCATTCTAGCGGAGCCAACTCACAATGAGCAGTTCTTC
clone_size: -
d_call: TRBD2
v_call: TRBV9
j_call: TRBJ2-1

cdr3_aa: CATSRRMTSGSLFDTQYF
cdr3_nt: TGTGCCACCAGCAGAAGAATGACTAGCGGGAGTTTATTCGATACGCAGTATTTT
clone_size: -
d_call: TRBD2
v_call: TRBV15
j_call: TRBJ2-3

cdr3_aa: CASSLGQLDTGELFF
cdr3_nt: TGTGCCAGCAGCTTGGGACAGCTTGACACCGGGGAGCTGTTTTTT
clone_size: once
d_call: TRBD1
v_call: TRBV7-9
j_call: TRBJ2-2

cdr3_aa: CASSSAAGPSSYNEQFF
cdr3_nt: TGTGCCAGCAGTTCAGCTGCGGGGCCAAGCTCCTACAATGAGCAGTTCTTC
clone_size: -
d_call: -
v_call: TRBV27
j_call: TRBJ2-1

cdr3_aa: CSVEEARGVRRETQYF
cdr3_nt: TGCAGCGTTGAAGAGGCCAGGGGAGTCAGGAGGGAGACCCAGTACTTC
clone_size: -
d_call: -
v_call: TRBV29-1
j_call: TRBJ2-5

cdr3_aa: CASSGPGPGELFF
cdr3_nt: TGTGCCAGCAGCGGGCCCGGGCCCGGGGAGCTGTTTTTT
clone_size: -
d_call: -
v_call: TRBV9
j_call: TRBJ2-2

cdr3_aa: CASSIRDRKGDTQYF
cdr3_nt: TGTGCCAGTAGTATACGGGACAGAAAAGGAGATACGCAGTATTTT
clone_size: -
d_call: TRBD1
v_call: TRBV19
j_call: TRBJ2-3

cdr3_aa: CASSLELASNQPQHF
cdr3_nt: TGTGCCAGCAGCTTAGAACTGGCGAGCAATCAGCCCCAGCATTTT
clone_size: -
d_call: -
v_call: TRBV11-2
j_call: TRBJ1-5